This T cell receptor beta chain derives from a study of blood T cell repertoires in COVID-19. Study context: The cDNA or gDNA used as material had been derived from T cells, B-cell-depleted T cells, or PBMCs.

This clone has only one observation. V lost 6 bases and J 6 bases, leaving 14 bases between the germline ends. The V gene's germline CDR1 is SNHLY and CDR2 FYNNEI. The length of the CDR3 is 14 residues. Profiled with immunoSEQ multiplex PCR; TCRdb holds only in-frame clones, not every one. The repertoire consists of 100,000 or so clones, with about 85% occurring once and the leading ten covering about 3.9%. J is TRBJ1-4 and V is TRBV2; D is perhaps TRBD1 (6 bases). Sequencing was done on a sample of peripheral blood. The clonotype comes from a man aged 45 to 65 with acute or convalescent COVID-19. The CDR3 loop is CASREQGYYEKLFF. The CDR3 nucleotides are TGTGCCAGCAGAGAACAGGGTTATTATGAAAAACTGTTTTTT. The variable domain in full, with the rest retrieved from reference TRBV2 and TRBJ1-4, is EPEVTQTPSHQVTQMGQEVILRCVPISNHLYFYWYRQILGQKVEFLVSFYNNEISEKSEIFDDQFSVERPDGSNFTLKIRSTKLEDSAMYFCASREQGYYEKLFFGSGTQLSVL.